These 27 T cell receptor beta chains originate from one sample sequenced in a study of T cells after yellow fever vaccination. TCRdb reanalysed the 5' RACE reads using MiXCR and keeps one entry per CDR3 protein. The sample has a few hundred thousand distinct CDR3 sequences, about an eighth seen once. The sample consisted of CD4+ T cells sorted from PBMCs, taken 15 days after the yellow fever booster vaccination. Receptors originate from a man between 18 and 35 years old who received the YFV17D yellow fever vaccine.

This clonotype was picked up a small number of times. The chain is built from TRBV4-3 and TRBJ1-3, with a weak D call TRBD1 (6 bases). V shed 0 bases and J shed 2 bases, with 14 bases lying between them. The germline V gene encodes CDR1 LGHNA and CDR2 YSLEER. The CDR3 runs 17 residues. DNA for the CDR3: TGCGCCAGCAGCCAAGAGGGCGGGGGCGATCCTGGAAACACCATATATTTT. This sequence encodes CASSQEGGGDPGNTIYF.

This clonotype appeared a few times. This chain joins TRBV6-1 and TRBJ2-5; D not certain. Trimming left V 2 bases short and J 4 bases short, with 11 bases between. Germline CDR1 is MNHNS and CDR2 is SASEGT. The length of the CDR3 is 14 residues. The CDR3 DNA reads TGTGCCAGCAGTGAACGCAGGTCGGGAGAGACCCAGTACTTC. This gives the protein CASSERRSGETQYF.

The chain uses TRBV12-1 and TRBJ2-3; TRBD1 reflects the table's D call only, with no check against the DNA. TRBV12-1 is annotated as a pseudogene. This CDR3 comprises 15 residues. This chain's CDR3 is CASSFGHPDADTQYF. CDR3 in DNA: TGTGCCAGCAGCTTTGGGCACCCGGATGCAGATACGCAGTATTTT.

This clonotype showed up just a few times. This chain links TRBV6-1 with TRBJ2-6; D might be TRBD1 or TRBD2, each matching 5 bases. V lost 8 bases and J lost 1, with 12 bases in between. This CDR3 comprises 15 residues. CDR1 is MNHNS, CDR2 SASEGT, per germline. The CDR3 nucleotides are TGTGCCAGCCGTATGGGGACGTCTGGGGCCAACGTCCTGACTTTC. Protein product: CASRMGTSGANVLTF.

The V call is TRBV5-1, the J call TRBJ2-5; TRBD1 might be the D (6 bases). Between the trimmed V and J ends, which lost 4 bases and 4 bases, there was a span of 11 bases. The CDR3 runs 13 residues. CDR1 and CDR2 (germline): SGHRS, YFSETQ. The CDR3 DNA is TGCGCCAGCAGCCCAGGGGCTATAGAGACCCAGTACTTC. Protein sequence: CASSPGAIETQYF. The entire variable domain, with the rest obtained from reference TRBV5-1 and TRBJ2-5, is as follows: KAGVTQTPRYLIKTRGQQVTLSCSPISGHRSVSWYQQTPGQGLQFLFEYFSETQRNKGNFPGRFSGRQFSNSRSEMNVSTLELGDSALYLCASSPGAIETQYFGPGTRLLVL.

In its sample, this clonotype was seen a few times. The gene calls are TRBV11-2 and TRBJ2-4; maybe TRBD1 (5 bases). The CDR3 spans 17 residues. Trimming took off 2 bases at V and 2 bases at J, with 16 bases between the two ends. The germline V gene encodes CDR1 SGHAT and CDR2 FQNNGV. The CDR3 DNA follows: TGTGCCAGCAGCTTAAGGGGTCCAGGGCCCTCCAAAAACATTCAGTACTTC. It specifies CASSLRGPGPSKNIQYF.

Ten or more counts support this clonotype. The V call is TRBV4-2, the J call TRBJ1-1; a weak D match, TRBD1 (5 bases). The length of the CDR3 is 13 residues. V gave up 6 bases and J gave up 3 bases, with 11 bases separating them. Germline loops: CDR1 LGHNA, CDR2 YNFKEQ. The CDR3 DNA follows: TGTGCCAGCAGTCCACGGGACGACACTGAAGCTTTCTTT. It translates to CASSPRDDTEAFF.

The V call is TRBV10-1, the J call TRBJ1-6; D uncertain. Germline-derived CDR1 and CDR2 are WNHNN and SYGVQD (reference sequence). CDR3 length: 13 amino acids. The ends were cut back, 3 bases at V and 8 bases at J, with 8 bases in the middle. The CDR3: CASSERADSPLHF. The CDR3 DNA follows: TGCGCCAGCAGTGAAAGGGCGGATTCACCCCTCCACTTT.

This clonotype was seen a handful of times. The chain links TRBV20-1 to TRBJ2-2; D is perhaps TRBD2 (7 bases). V was shortened by 6 bases and J by 6 bases, with 11 bases between the two germline ends. Germline CDR1 DFQATT, CDR2 SNEGSKA (reference sequence). This CDR3 is 12 amino acids long. The CDR3 DNA reads as TGCAGTGCGAAGGGGGGGGCCGGGGAGCTGTTTTTT. Translation gives CSAKGGAGELFF.

The rearrangement uses TRBV6-2 or TRBV6-3 and TRBJ1-2; D perhaps matches TRBD1 (5 bases). The germline V gene has CDR1 MNHEY and CDR2 SVGEGT. The CDR3 spans 14 residues. With 4 bases removed from V and 2 bases from J, the gap between germline ends came to 11 bases. CDR3 DNA: TGTGCCAGCAGTTCCTCGGGACGGAACTATGGCTACACCTTC. Its protein product is CASSSSGRNYGYTF.

The chain combines TRBV11-2 with TRBJ2-1; maybe TRBD1 (6 bases). In germline, CDR1 is SGHAT, CDR2 FQNNGV. V was cut by 6 bases and J by 15 bases, with 18 bases left in between. This CDR3 comprises 12 residues. The CDR3 here is CASRSTGLSWFF. CDR3 nucleotide sequence: TGTGCCAGCAGGAGCACAGGGTTATCATGGTTCTTC.

V usage is TRBV7-2 and J usage is TRBJ2-7, with 9 bases lining up with TRBD1. The trim removed 5 bases at V and 5 bases at J, leaving 4 bases unmatched. The CDR3 is 13 residues long. The germline V gene has CDR1 SGHTA and CDR2 FQGNSA. The CDR3 protein is CASSLDRGHEQYV. As DNA, the CDR3 is TGTGCCAGCAGCCTGGACAGGGGCCACGAGCAGTACGTC.

This clonotype was counted between two and nine times. This could be a read error, since a much larger clone is one nucleotide away. The V and J genes are TRBV6-4 and TRBJ1-5; D unclear. This CDR3 is built from 12 residues. The germline gives CDR1 MRHNA, CDR2 SNTAGT. V was cut by 2 bases and J by 3 bases, with 2 bases left in between. CDR3 protein: CASSDNNQPQHF. The CDR3 nucleotides read TGTGCCAGCAGTGACAACAATCAGCCCCAGCATTTT.

This clonotype showed up many times. The rearrangement joins TRBV7-2 to TRBJ2-3, with 11 bases fitting TRBD1. The CDR3 sequence is 15 residues long. Germline V gene sequence: CDR1 SGHTA, CDR2 FQGNSA. Losses at the gene ends were 8 bases for V and 6 bases for J; bases not matched to a gene: 10. In nucleotides, the CDR3 is TGTGCCAGCCTCCGCGGACAGGGGGCGAGGGATACGCAGTATTTT. This codes for CASLRGQGARDTQYF.

The sample holds a few counts of this clonotype. This sequence joins TRBV7-2 and TRBJ1-3, with 9 bases aligning to TRBD1. The CDR3 sequence is 15 residues long. CDR1 and CDR2 (germline): SGHTA, FQGNSA. J was trimmed by 4 bases and V by 1 base; bases with no gene match: 2. CDR3: CASSLVGTGGNTIYF. The CDR3 DNA reads TGTGCCAGCAGCTTAGTCGGGACAGGGGGAAACACCATATATTTT.

This CDR3 reads CSALGLAGSNEQFF. The CDR3 DNA is TGCAGTGCCTTAGGGCTAGCGGGATCAAATGAGCAGTTCTTC. The rearrangement links TRBV20-1 to TRBJ2-1; 9 bases agree with TRBD2. This CDR3 region has 14 residues. V lost 6 bases, J lost 7 bases, and 10 bases stayed unmatched. Germline CDR1 is DFQATT and CDR2 is SNEGSKA (reference sequence).

V gene TRBV20-1 combines with J gene TRBJ2-3; TRBD2 matches at 13 bases. Unmatched junction bases numbered 9, after V lost 5 bases and J lost 7 bases. The CDR3 sequence is 15 residues long. Germline V lookup: CDR1 DFQATT, CDR2 SNEGSKA (reference sequence). The CDR3 region is CSAPAGTSGAYTQYF. CDR3 DNA sequence: TGCAGTGCTCCCGCCGGGACTAGCGGGGCATATACGCAGTATTTT.

Only a few counts were recorded for this clonotype. CDR3 nucleotides: TGTGCCAGCTCCGCAAACAGGGATATCGGCTATGGCTACACCTTC. This translates into CASSANRDIGYGYTF. This chain links TRBV18 with TRBJ1-2; possible D gene TRBD1, 6 bases. Trimming stripped 6 bases from V and 4 bases from J, with 18 bases between. The length of the CDR3 is 15 residues. Germline assignment: CDR1 KGHSH and CDR2 LQKENI.

This sequence joins TRBV27 and TRBJ1-5; 8 nucleotides agree with TRBD1. V trimming: 6 bases; J trimming: 9 bases; junction bases outside the gene matches: 19. Germline V CDR1 and CDR2: MNHEY, SMNVEV (reference sequence). The CDR3 extends over 17 amino acids. The CDR3 reads CASSLRTGTAYSWPQHF. The CDR3, as DNA: TGTGCCAGCAGCCTCCGGACAGGGACCGCATATTCCTGGCCCCAGCATTTT.

In its sample, this clonotype was seen a few times. V gene TRBV7-9 combines with J gene TRBJ2-3; no reliable D call. Between the trimmed V and J ends, which lost 1 base and 2 bases, there was a span of 7 bases. The germline CDR1 and CDR2 sequences are SEHNR and FQNEAQ (reference sequence). The CDR3 runs 14 residues. CDR3 sequence reads: CASSLDAYTDTQYF. As DNA, the CDR3 is TGTGCCAGCAGCTTAGATGCCTACACAGATACGCAGTATTTT. The variable domain in full, completed from reference TRBV7-9 and TRBJ2-3, reads DTGVSQNPRHKITKRGQNVTFRCDPISEHNRLYWYRQTLGQGPEFLTYFQNEAQLEKSRLLSDRFSAERPKGSFSTLEIQRTEQGDSAMYLCASSLDAYTDTQYFGPGTRLTVL.

This clonotype showed up many times. The CDR3 here is CASRSGGDTDTQYF. The CDR3 DNA reads TGTGCCAGCCGTAGCGGGGGGGACACAGATACGCAGTATTTT. The chain has TRBV2 and TRBJ2-3; 11 bases fit TRBD2. V lost 8 bases to trimming and J lost 2 bases; unmatched junction nucleotides: 3. The CDR3 covers 14 residues. Germline assignment: CDR1 SNHLY and CDR2 FYNNEI.

CDR3 bases: TGCGCCAGCAGCACCAGCACAACTAATGAAAAACTGTTTTTT. Amino acids: CASSTSTTNEKLFF. The chain recombines TRBV5-1 with TRBJ1-4; D ambiguous. This CDR3 contains 14 residues. Germline CDR1 SGHRS, CDR2 YFSETQ. The V end was cut by 4 bases, the J end by 0 bases, with 7 bases between.

The chain carries TRBV15 and TRBJ2-3; 7 bases are shared with TRBD2. With V trimmed by 0 bases and J by 6 bases, 6 bases remained unmatched. The germline V gene has CDR1 LNHNV and CDR2 YYDKDF (reference sequence). The CDR3 extends over 15 amino acids. The CDR3 protein is CATSREGGAGDTQYF. CDR3 coding DNA: TGTGCCACCAGCAGAGAGGGAGGGGCAGGCGATACGCAGTATTTT.

This clonotype was counted at least ten times. An end of the junction does not agree with germline; a read error may underlie this. V usage is TRBV7-8 and J usage is TRBJ1-6; D is undetermined. The V gene's germline CDR1 is SGHVS and CDR2 FQNEAQ. This CDR3 has 14 residues. CDR3 amino acids: CASSLAGENSPLHF. In DNA, the CDR3 is TGTGCCAGCAGTTTAGCTGGGGAGAATTCACCCCTCCACTTT.

The rearrangement joins TRBV20-1 to TRBJ1-2; no firm D call. From germline, CDR1 is DFQATT and CDR2 SNEGSKA (reference sequence). CDR3 length equals 14 residues. Deletions cut 1 base from V and 2 bases from J, with 11 bases between. CDR3: CSARGVGKNYGYTF. CDR3 coding DNA: TGCAGTGCTAGAGGGGTAGGGAAAAACTATGGCTACACCTTC.

The table lists this clonotype with a count of one. The chain uses TRBV11-2 and TRBJ1-1, with TRBD1 matching over 7 bases. The junction had 11 bases not matched to a gene; V was cut back by 7 bases and J by 3 bases. Germline lookup yields CDR1 SGHAT and CDR2 FQNNGV. The CDR3 is made up of 15 amino acids. As DNA, the CDR3 is TGTGCCAGCACCCGAAGTGAGGGGGCATACACTGAAGCTTTCTTT. It specifies CASTRSEGAYTEAFF.

The chain uses TRBV4-3 and TRBJ2-1; TRBD2 matches at 8 bases. This CDR3 comprises 14 residues. After removal of 4 bases from V and 6 bases from J, the junction contained 5 bases not matched to a gene. Germline V gene lookup returns CDR1 LGHNA and CDR2 YSLEER. This CDR3 reads CASSPTGGVNEQFF. For the CDR3, the DNA is TGCGCCAGCAGCCCAACGGGAGGGGTCAATGAGCAGTTCTTC.